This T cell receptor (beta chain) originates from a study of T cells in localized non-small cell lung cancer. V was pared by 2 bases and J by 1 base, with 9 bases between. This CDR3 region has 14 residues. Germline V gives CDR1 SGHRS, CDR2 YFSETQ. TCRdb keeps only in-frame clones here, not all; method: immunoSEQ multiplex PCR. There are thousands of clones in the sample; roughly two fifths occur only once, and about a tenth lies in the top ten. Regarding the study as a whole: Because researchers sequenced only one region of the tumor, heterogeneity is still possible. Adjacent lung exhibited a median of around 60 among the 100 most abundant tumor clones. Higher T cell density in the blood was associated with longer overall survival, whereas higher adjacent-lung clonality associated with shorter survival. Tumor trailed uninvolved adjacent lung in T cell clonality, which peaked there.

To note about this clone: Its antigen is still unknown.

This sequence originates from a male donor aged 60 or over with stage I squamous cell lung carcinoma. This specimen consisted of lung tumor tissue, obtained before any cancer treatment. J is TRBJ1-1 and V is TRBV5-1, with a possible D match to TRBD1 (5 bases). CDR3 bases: TGCGCCAGCAGCTTAGCGACAGAGAACACTGAAGCTTTCTTT. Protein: CASSLATENTEAFF.